The sequence of this T cell receptor beta chain was determined in a study of identical twins. Study-level results: Cross-sectional statistical analysis, not tracking of the same donors, underpinned the conclusions.

Each cDNA held unique molecular identifiers, and template switching gave it a universal primer site. Via MiXCR, TCRdb re-called the 5' RACE reads, giving one row per CDR3 protein. The sample lists around 490,000 distinct CDR3 sequences, roughly an eighth seen once, with about 1% in the top ten. This CDR3 contains 12 residues. Germline assignment: CDR1 LGHDT and CDR2 YNNKEL (reference sequence). V was pared by 3 bases and J by 9 bases, with 4 bases of the junction left unmatched. As for this clonotype: Its antigen is unknown.

The sample also formed part of further work on yellow fever vaccine responses in identical twins.

The sequence was obtained from a woman between 18 and 30 years old in good health. The sample taken for sequencing was CD4+ T cells sorted from blood. The chain carries TRBV3-1 and TRBJ2-7; 8 bases map to TRBD1. CDR3 bases: TGTGCCAGCAGCCAGACAGGGGCGAGGCAGTACTTC. It yields the protein CASSQTGARQYF.